The clone carrying this T cell receptor (beta chain) came up many times. V was cut by 0 bases and J by 6 bases, with 17 bases left in between. The CDR3 sequence is 15 residues long. Germline V gene sequence: CDR1 DFQATT, CDR2 SNEGSKA (reference sequence). TCRdb re-derived calls from the 5' RACE reads in MiXCR, one entry per CDR3 protein. The data contain approximately 45,000 distinct CDR3 sequences, roughly 6.2% of them singletons. The record originates from a study of early T cells in non-severe SARS-CoV-2 infection. The V and J genes are TRBV20-1 and TRBJ2-5; a weak D match, TRBD2 (5 bases). Sequenced input: whole blood. The clonotype was recovered from an adult who was a healthcare worker with PCR-confirmed SARS-CoV-2 infection or an uninfected control (not recorded which). The DNA for the CDR3 is TGCAGTGCTAGAGATCGAAGTGAGGGTCGGCAGACCCAGTACTTC. It specifies CSARDRSEGRQTQYF.